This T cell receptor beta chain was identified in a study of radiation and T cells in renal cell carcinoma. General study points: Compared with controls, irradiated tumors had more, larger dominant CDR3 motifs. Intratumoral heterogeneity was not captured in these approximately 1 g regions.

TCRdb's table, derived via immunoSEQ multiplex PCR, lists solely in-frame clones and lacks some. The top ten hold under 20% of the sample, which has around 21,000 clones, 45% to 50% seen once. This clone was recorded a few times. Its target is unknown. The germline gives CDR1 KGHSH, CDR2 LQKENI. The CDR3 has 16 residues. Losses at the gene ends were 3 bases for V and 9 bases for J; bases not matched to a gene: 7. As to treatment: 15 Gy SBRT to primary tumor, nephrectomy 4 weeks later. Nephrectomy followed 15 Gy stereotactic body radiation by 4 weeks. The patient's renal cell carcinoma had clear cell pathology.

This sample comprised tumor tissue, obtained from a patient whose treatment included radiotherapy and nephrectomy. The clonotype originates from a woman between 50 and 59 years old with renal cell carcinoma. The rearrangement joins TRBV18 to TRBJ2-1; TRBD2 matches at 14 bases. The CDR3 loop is CASSPGLAGGLGEQFF. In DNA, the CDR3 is TGTGCCAGCTCACCTGGACTAGCGGGGGGTTTGGGTGAGCAGTTCTTC.